A single sample is the source of the 4 T cell receptor beta chains below, sequenced in a study of molecular identifiers for immune sequencing clone quantification (dated by TCRdb to about 2018). Library method: PCR. Sequencing instrument: Illumina HiSeq 4000. In TCRdb, the public reads were trimmed at Q25 with fastp and aligned with MiXCR, with productive beta chains retained. All rows with the same CDR3 protein become a single entry with the most common DNA and genes. This sample lists about 640,000 distinct CDR3 sequences; just under 20% were detected once. The leading ten clones occupy 0.75% to 0.95% of the sample. Sequenced input: naive CD8+ T cells from blood, with Jurkat cell RNA spiked in. In the paper's terms, the cell subset or site label means: FACS-sorted CD8+CD4-CCR7+CD45RA+ naive T cells. The receptors originated from a human donor in good health. Some libraries in this study had Jurkat cell RNA spiked in.

This clonotype turned up a few times. This rearrangement joins TRBV28 to TRBJ1-2, with D perhaps TRBD1 (6 bases). CDR1 MDHEN and CDR2 SYDVKM come from the germline V gene. This CDR3 has 14 amino acids. V shed 6 bases and J shed 5 bases, with 16 bases lying between them. In DNA, the CDR3 is TGTGCCAGCAGATCTACAGGGCTGGCGTATGGCTACACCTTC. Translating it yields CASRSTGLAYGYTF.

About this clonotype itself: This may come from a read error, since a much larger clone is one base off. The rearrangement links TRBV12-5 to TRBJ1-2; D unresolved. The CDR3 length is 18 residues. V was trimmed by 5 bases and J by 3 bases, leaving 25 bases between them. Germline values: CDR1 LGHNT, CDR2 FRNRAP. CDR3 sequence reads: CASGLANTRWGEDYGYTF. CDR3 nucleotides: TGTGCTAGTGGTCTAGCTAACACAAGGTGGGGTGAGGACTATGGCTACACCTTC.

This clonotype was observed at least ten times. The chain employs TRBV2 and TRBJ2-5; 10 bases are shared with TRBD2. The CDR3 is made up of 17 amino acids. Trimming cost V 1 base and J 1 base; bases outside gene matches: 6. Germline assignment: CDR1 SNHLY and CDR2 FYNNEI. CDR3 amino acids: CASSEDVAGGLQETQYF. Written as DNA, the CDR3 is TGTGCCAGCAGTGAAGACGTAGCGGGAGGCCTCCAAGAGACCCAGTACTTC.

The V call is TRBV2, the J call TRBJ2-7; 12 bases are shared with TRBD2. Germline V gene lookup returns CDR1 SNHLY and CDR2 FYNNEI. This CDR3 has 15 amino acids. The V segment lost 10 bases and the J segment 6 bases; nucleotides outside the gene matches: 13. CDR3 nucleotides: TGTGCCACCTCCCGATTGACTAGCGGGAGATTCGAGCAGTACTTC. Translating gives CATSRLTSGRFEQYF.